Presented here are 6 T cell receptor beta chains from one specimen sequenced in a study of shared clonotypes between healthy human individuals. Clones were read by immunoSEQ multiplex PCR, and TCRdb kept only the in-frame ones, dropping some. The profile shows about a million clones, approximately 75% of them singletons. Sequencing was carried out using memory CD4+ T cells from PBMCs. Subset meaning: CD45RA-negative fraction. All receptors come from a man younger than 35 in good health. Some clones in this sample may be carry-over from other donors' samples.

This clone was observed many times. CDR3 residues: CASSPGFTYNSPLHF. The CDR3 DNA is TGTGCCAGCAGCCCAGGGTTTACCTATAATTCACCCCTCCACTTT. This rearrangement joins TRBV27 to TRBJ1-6; a possible D gene is TRBD1 (5 bases). The V gene's germline CDR1 is MNHEY and CDR2 SMNVEV (reference sequence). The CDR3 is 15 amino acids. Deletions cut 6 bases from V and 2 bases from J, with 11 bases between.

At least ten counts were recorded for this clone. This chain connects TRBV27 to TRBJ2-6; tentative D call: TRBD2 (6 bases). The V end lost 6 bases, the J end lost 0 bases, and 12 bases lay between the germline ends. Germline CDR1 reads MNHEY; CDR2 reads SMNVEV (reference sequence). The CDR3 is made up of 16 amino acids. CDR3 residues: CASSSGGYSGANVLTF. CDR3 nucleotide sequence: TGTGCCAGCAGCTCCGGGGGATACTCTGGGGCCAACGTCCTGACTTTC.

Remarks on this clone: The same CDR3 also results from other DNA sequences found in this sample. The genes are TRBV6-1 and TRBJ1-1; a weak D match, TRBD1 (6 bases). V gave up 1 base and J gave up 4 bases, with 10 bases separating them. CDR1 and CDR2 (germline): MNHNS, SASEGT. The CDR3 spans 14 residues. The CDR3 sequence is CASSEGGAVTEAFF. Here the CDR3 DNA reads TGTGCCAGCAGTGAAGGGGGGGCGGTCACTGAAGCTTTCTTT.

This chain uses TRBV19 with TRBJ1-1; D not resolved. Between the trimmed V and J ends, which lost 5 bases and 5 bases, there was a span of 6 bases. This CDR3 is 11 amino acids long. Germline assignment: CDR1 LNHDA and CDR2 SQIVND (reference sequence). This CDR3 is CASSFVTEAFF. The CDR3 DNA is TGTGCCAGTAGTTTTGTAACTGAAGCTTTCTTT.

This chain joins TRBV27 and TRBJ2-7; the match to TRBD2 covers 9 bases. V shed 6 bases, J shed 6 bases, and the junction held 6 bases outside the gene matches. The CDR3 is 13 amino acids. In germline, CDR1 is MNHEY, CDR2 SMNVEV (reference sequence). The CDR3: CASRASGIREQYF. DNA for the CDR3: TGTGCCAGCAGAGCTAGCGGGATCCGCGAGCAGTACTTC.

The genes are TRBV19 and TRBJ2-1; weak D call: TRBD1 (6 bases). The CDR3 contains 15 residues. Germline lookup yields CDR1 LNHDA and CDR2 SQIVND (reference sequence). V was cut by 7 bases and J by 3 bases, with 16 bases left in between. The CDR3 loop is CASKTRAGVYNEQFF. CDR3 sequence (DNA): TGTGCCAGTAAAACACGGGCAGGGGTCTACAATGAGCAGTTCTTC.